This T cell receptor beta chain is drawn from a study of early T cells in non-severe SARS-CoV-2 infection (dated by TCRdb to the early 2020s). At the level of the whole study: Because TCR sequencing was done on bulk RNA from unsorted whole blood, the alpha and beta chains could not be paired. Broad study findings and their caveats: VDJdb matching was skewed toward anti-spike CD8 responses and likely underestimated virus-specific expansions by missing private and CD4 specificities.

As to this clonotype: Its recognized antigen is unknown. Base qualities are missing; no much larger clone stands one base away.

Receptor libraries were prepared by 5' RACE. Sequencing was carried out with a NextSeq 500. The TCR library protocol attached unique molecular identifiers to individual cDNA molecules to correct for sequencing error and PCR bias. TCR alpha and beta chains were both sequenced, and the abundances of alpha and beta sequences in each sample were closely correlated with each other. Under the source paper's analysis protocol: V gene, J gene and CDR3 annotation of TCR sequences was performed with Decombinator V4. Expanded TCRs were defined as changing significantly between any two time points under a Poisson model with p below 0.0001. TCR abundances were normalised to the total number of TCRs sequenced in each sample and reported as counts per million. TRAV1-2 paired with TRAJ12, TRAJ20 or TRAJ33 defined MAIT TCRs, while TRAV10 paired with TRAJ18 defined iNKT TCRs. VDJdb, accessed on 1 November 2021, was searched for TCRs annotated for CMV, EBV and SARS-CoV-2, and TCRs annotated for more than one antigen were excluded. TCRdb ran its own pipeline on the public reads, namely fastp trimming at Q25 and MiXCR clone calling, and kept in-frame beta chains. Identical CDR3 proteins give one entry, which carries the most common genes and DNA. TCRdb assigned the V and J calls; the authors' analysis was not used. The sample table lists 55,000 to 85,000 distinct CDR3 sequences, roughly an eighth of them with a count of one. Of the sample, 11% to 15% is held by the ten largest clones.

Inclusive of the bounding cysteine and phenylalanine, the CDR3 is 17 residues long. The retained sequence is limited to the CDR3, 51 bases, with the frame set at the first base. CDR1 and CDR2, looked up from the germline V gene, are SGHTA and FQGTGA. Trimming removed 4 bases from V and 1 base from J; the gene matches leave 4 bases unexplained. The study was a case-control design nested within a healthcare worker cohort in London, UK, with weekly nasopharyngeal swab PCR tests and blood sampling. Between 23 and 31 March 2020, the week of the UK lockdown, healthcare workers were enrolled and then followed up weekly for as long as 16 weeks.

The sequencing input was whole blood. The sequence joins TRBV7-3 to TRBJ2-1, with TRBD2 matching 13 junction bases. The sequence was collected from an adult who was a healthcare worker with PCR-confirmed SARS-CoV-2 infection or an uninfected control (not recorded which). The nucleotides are TGTGCCAGCAGCTCGGGGACTAGCGGGGTTTCCTACAATGAGCAGTTCTTC. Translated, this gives CASSSGTSGVSYNEQFF.